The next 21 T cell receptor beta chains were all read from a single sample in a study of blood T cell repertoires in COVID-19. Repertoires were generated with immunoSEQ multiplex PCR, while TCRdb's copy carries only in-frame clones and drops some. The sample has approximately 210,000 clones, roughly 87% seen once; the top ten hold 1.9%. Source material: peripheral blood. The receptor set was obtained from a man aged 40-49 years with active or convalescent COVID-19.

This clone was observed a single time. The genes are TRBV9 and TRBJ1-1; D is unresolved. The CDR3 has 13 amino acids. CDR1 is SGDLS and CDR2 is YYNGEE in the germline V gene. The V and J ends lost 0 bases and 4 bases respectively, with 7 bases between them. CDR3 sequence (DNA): TGTGCCAGCAGCGTAGAGTGGAGCACTGAAGCTTTCTTT. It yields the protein CASSVEWSTEAFF.

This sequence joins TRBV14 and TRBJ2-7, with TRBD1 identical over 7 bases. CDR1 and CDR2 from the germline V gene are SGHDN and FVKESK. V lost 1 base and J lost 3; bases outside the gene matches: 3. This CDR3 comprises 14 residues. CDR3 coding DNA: TGTGCCAGCAGCCAAGGGGCAGGGGGCTACGAGCAGTACTTC. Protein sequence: CASSQGAGGYEQYF. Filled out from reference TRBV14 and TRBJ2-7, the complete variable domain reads EAGVTQFPSHSVIEKGQTVTLRCDPISGHDNLYWYRRVMGKEIKFLLHFVKESKQDESGMPNNRFLAERTGGTYSTLKVQPAELEDSGVYFCASSQGAGGYEQYFGPGTRLTVT.

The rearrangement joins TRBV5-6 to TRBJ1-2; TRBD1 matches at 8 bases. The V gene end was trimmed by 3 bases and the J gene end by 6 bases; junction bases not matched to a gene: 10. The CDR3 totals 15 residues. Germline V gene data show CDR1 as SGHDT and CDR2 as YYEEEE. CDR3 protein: CASSSDREGGNGYTF. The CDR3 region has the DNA TGTGCCAGCAGCTCGGACAGGGAAGGTGGTAATGGCTACACCTTC. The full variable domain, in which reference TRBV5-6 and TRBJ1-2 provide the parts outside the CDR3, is DAGVTQSPTHLIKTRGQQVTLRCSPKSGHDTVSWYQQALGQGPQFIFQYYEEEERQRGNFPDRFSGHQFPNYSSELNVNALLLGDSALYLCASSSDREGGNGYTFGSGTRLTVV.

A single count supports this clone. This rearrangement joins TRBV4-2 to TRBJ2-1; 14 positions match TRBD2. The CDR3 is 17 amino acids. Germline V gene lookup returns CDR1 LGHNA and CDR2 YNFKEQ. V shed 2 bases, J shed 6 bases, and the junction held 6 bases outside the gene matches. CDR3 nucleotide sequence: TGTGCCAGCAGCCAAAAAGGGGGGACTAGCGGGAGCAATGAGCAGTTCTTC. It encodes CASSQKGGTSGSNEQFF.

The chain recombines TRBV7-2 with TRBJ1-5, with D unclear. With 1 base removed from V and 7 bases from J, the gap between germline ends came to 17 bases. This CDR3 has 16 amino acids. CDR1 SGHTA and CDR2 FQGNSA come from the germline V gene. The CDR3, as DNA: TGTGCCAGCAGCTTAGAGAGGGCAGGCGCGGGCCAGCCCCAGCATTTT. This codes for CASSLERAGAGQPQHF. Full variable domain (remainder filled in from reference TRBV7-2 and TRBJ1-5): GAGVSQSPSNKVTEKGKDVELRCDPISGHTALYWYRQSLGQGLEFLIYFQGNSAPDKSGLPSDRFSAERTGGSVSTLTIQRTQQEDSAVYLCASSLERAGAGQPQHFGDGTRLSIL.

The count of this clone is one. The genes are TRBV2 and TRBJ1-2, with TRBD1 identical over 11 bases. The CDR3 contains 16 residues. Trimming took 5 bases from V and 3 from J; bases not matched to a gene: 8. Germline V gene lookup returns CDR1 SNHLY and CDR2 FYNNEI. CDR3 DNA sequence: TGTGCCAGCAGTCCCTATAGGACAGGGGGCGACTATGGCTACACCTTC. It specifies CASSPYRTGGDYGYTF.

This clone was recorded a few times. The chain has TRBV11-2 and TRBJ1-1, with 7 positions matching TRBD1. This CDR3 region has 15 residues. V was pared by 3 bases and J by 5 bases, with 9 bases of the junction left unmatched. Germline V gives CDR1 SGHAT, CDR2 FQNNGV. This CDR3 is CASSFATGIRTEAFF. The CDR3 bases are TGTGCCAGCAGCTTTGCGACAGGGATCAGGACTGAAGCTTTCTTT.

The CDR3 sequence is CASSGAGETQYF. CDR3 bases: TGTGCCAGCAGCGGTGCGGGGGAGACGCAGTATTTT. The chain uses TRBV9 and TRBJ2-3, with TRBD2 matching over 7 bases. The V and J ends lost 3 bases and 9 bases, in that order; junction bases with no gene match: 4. Germline CDR1 SGDLS, CDR2 YYNGEE. This CDR3 spans 12 amino acids.

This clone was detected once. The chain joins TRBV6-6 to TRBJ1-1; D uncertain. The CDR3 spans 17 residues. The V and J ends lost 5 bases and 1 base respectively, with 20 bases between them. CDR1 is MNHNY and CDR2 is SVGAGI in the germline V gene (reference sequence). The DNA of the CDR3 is TGTGCCAGCAGTCCTATCTTGAGCGGAGGGCAGAACACTGAAGCTTTCTTT. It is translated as CASSPILSGGQNTEAFF.

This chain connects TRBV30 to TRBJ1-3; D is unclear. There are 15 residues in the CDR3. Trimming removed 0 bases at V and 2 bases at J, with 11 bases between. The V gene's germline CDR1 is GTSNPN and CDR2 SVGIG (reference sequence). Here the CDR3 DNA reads TGTGCCTGGAGTGTACTAGGGAGAACTGGAAACACCATATATTTT. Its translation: CAWSVLGRTGNTIYF.

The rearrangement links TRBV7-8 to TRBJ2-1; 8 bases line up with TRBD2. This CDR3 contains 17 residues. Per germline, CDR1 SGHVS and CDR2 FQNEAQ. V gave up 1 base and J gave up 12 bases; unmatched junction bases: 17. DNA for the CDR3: TGTGCCAGCAGCTTAGGCTCGTGGCTAGCGGGTGGGGTAGGGCAGTTCTTC. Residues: CASSLGSWLAGGVGQFF.

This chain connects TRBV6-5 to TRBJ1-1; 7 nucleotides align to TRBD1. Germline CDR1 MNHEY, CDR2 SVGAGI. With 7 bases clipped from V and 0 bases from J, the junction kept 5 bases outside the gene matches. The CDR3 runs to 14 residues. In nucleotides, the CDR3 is TGTGCCAGCACCCTGACAGGGATGAACACTGAAGCTTTCTTT. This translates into CASTLTGMNTEAFF.

The CDR3 DNA is TGCGCCAGCAGTGACGGGACAGGGGACACTGAAGCTTTCTTT. Translating gives CASSDGTGDTEAFF. The genes are TRBV10-1 and TRBJ1-1; 10 positions agree with TRBD1. The CDR3 has 14 amino acids. The V gene end was trimmed by 3 bases and the J gene end by 3 bases; junction bases not matched to a gene: 1. Germline CDR1 and CDR2: WNHNN and SYGVQD (reference sequence).

CDR3: CASTSGDEKLFF. In DNA, the CDR3 is TGTGCCAGCACCTCAGGGGATGAAAAACTGTTTTTT. The chain employs TRBV7-9 and TRBJ1-4, with D maybe TRBD1 (6 bases). Trimming shortened V by 7 bases and J by 6 bases, and 9 bases separated the two germline ends. This CDR3 has 12 amino acids. The germline CDR1 and CDR2 sequences are SEHNR and FQNEAQ (reference sequence).

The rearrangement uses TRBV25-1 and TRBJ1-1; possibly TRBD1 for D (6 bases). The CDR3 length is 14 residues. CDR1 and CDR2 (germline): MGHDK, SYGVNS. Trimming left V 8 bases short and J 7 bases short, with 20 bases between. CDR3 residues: CASAVQGTNHEAFF. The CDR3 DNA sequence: TGTGCCAGCGCCGTACAAGGGACAAACCATGAAGCTTTCTTT.

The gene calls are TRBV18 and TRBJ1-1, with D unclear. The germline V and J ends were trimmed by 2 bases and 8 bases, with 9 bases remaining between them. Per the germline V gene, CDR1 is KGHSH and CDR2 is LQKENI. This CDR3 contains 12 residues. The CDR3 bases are TGTGCCAGCTCACCAACACTGACAGAAGCTTTCTTT. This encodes CASSPTLTEAFF. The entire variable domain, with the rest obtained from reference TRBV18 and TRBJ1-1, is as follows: NAGVMQNPRHLVRRRGQEARLRCSPMKGHSHVYWYRQLPEEGLKFMVYLQKENIIDESGMPKERFSAEFPKEGPSILRIQQVVRGDSAAYFCASSPTLTEAFFGQGTRLTVV.

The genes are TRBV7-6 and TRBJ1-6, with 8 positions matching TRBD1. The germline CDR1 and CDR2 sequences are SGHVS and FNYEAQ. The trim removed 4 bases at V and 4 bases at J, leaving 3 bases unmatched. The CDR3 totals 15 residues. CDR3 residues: CASSSDRDYNSPLHF. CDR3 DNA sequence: TGTGCCAGCAGCTCGGACAGGGATTATAATTCACCCCTCCACTTT.

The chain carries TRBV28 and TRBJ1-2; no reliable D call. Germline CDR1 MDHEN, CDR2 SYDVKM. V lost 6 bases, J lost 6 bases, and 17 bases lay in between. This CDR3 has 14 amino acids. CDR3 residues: CASSLGLGVNGYTF. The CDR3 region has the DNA TGTGCCAGCAGCCTCGGTCTTGGAGTTAATGGCTACACCTTC.

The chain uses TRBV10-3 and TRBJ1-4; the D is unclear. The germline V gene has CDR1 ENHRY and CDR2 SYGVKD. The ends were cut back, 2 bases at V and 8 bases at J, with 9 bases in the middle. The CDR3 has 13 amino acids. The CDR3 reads CAISETAGEKLFF. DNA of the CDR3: TGTGCCATCAGTGAGACAGCCGGAGAAAAACTGTTTTTT.

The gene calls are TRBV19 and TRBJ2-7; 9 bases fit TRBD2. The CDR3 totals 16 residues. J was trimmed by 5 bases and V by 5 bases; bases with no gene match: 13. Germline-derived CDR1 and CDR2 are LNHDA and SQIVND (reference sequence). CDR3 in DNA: TGTGCCAGTAGTCGAGGTCCCGCTAGCGGGAACGACGAGCAGTACTTC. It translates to CASSRGPASGNDEQYF.

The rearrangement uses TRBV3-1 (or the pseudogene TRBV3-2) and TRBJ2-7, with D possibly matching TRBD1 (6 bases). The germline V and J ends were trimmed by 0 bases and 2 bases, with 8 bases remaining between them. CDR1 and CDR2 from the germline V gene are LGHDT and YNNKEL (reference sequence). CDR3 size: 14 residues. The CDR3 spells CASSQDRGTYEQYF. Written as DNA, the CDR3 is TGTGCCAGCAGCCAAGACAGGGGCACCTACGAGCAGTACTTC.